Detailed here is one T cell receptor beta chain. Its antigen remains undetermined. No base qualities exist here, and no much larger clone lies one base off it. The trial excluded patients who had a history of autoimmune disease or who were on systemic immunosuppression. Peripheral blood for TCR sequencing was collected from all dose cohorts at baseline, on cycle 4 day 1, and on cycle 7 day 1. Samples were obtained from an open-label, multicenter, first-in-human phase I dose-escalation trial of ivuxolimab. Adults with locally advanced or metastatic head and neck squamous cell, hepatocellular, melanoma or renal cell carcinoma were enrolled in the trial. Before TCR sequencing, CD4+ T cells and CD8+ T cells from peripheral blood were sorted into separate populations. The data were obtained in a study of OX40 agonist ivuxolimab in advanced cancers. Looking at the study overall: Ivuxolimab was an agonistic, fully human IgG2 monoclonal antibody directed against OX40 (CD134), a costimulatory receptor. Prior anti-PD-1, anti-PD-L1 or anti-CTLA-4 therapy was permitted, and 40% to 50% of dose-escalation patients had received checkpoint inhibitors. Partial responses were achieved by three dose-escalation patients, of whom one had hepatocellular carcinoma and two had cutaneous melanoma. The paper covers the monotherapy dose-escalation part of the phase I ivuxolimab trial, which included N of about 50 patients. Peripheral TCRbeta sequencing was intended to test whether TCR sequence diversity was altered and clonal T-cell expansion was caused by ivuxolimab. Among the roughly 54 dose-escalation patients, 19 had hepatocellular carcinoma, around 15 melanoma, 9 renal cell carcinoma and 9 head and neck cancer. Intravenous ivuxolimab was administered to patients every 2 weeks at six dose levels: 0.01, 0.1, 0.3, 1.5, 3 and 10 mg/kg. In the dose-escalation cohort, 82.7% of patients were male, and the mean age was roughly 60 years, with a range of roughly 20 to 79.

There are 13 amino acids in the CDR3, from cysteine to phenylalanine inclusive. The DNA shown is the 39-base CDR3, in frame from base 1. V lost 3 bases and J lost 10 bases; the stretch between them is 15 bases long. The germline V gene (reference sequence) provides CDR1 LNHDA and CDR2 SQIVND. General conclusions and limits of the study: At doses of 0.1 to 3.0 mg/kg, clonal expansion of both CD4+ and CD8+ blood T cells was observed from baseline to week 6. In partial responders in the 0.1-3.0 mg/kg groups, normalized peripheral clonal expansion was found to be among the lowest, especially among CD8+ T cells. After ivuxolimab, more expanded clones were found on average in CD8+ T cells than in CD4+ T cells. Low levels of normalized T-cell clonal expansion were also seen in some nonresponding patients. Which antigens the clonally expanded peripheral T cells were specific for was not determined.

To sequence the TCRbeta CDR3 region, genomic DNA was isolated from the sorted cells. TCRbeta CDR3 regions were sequenced using the immunoSEQ Assay. What TCRdb holds here is the immuneACCESS table cut down to in-frame rearrangements. Part of the clones is not present; checked against another copy, under half of the missing clones reflect an unresolved V gene, and the others are unexplained. The sample table records about 45,000 clones; approximately 91% of these occur just once. The ten largest account for 19% of the sample. This sample comprised CD4+ or CD8+ T cells sorted from blood, obtained in a trial of the OX40 agonist ivuxolimab. The chain uses TRBV19 and TRBJ1-1; the D gene remains uncertain. The receptor was derived from an adult with an advanced solid tumor such as melanoma, head and neck, liver or kidney cancer. The DNA sequence is as follows: TGTGCCAGTAGTATCTTGGCAGGCAGAGGAGCTTTCTTT. It translates to CASSILAGRGAFF. Joined to the reference TRBV19 and TRBJ1-1 proteins, this CDR3 gives the full variable domain: DGGITQSPKYLFRKEGQNVTLSCEQNLNHDAMYWYRQDPGQGLRLIYYSQIVNDFQKGDIAEGYSVSREKKESFPLTVTSAQKNPTAFYLCASSILAGRGAFFGQGTRLTVV.